This entry is about one T cell receptor beta chain. This clonotype qualifies as large (0.1 to 1%). No cognate antigen has been identified for it. It has no much larger one-base neighbor in the sample; base qualities were not kept. The library came from PCR. DNA from cultured CD4+ T cells underwent TCR sequencing with the Oncomine TCR Beta short-read assay at the Johns Hopkins FTIC core. The QIAamp micro DNA kit was used to extract genomic DNA from the cultured CD4+ T cells. Oncomine TCR Beta libraries from cultured CD4+ T cells were pooled using unique dual indexes and sequenced on an Illumina iSeq 100. As for the original processing: Non-productive sequences were removed, and CDR3s not starting with C, not ending with F or W, or shorter than 7 amino acids were discarded. Antigen-specific clonotypes were identified with the MANAFEST web application by comparing peptide-stimulated wells with reference and other culture wells. To be called positive, a clone needed an FDR below 0.05, an odds ratio above 5, and a productive frequency above 0.1% in at least two of three replicate wells. A clonotype counted as cross-reactive if it showed significant expansion both in the SARS-CoV-2 spike wells and in at least one common cold coronavirus spike condition. Levenshtein distances (stringdist) and unrooted phylogenetic trees (ape) in R version 3.6.1 were used to assess CDR3 homology. TCRdb took the public reads, trimmed them with fastp at Q25, ran MiXCR for clone calling and kept in-frame beta chains. Here each entry gathers all rows of one CDR3 protein and keeps the most common genes and DNA. The V and J calls reflect TCRdb's pipeline rather than the authors' work. Recorded for this sample are approximately 9,700 distinct CDR3 sequences; over 30% of them occurred a single time. The ten largest clones represent over 8% of the sample.

This sample was included in a study of vaccination and CD4 T cells after COVID-19 (dated by TCRdb to the early 2020s). Broadly, across the study: Convalescent patients had a positive SARS-CoV-2 result on nasal swab PCR, and of these patients, under ten had mild disease and one had severe disease. In the convalescent cohort there were six males and four females, among whom were two Hispanic individuals, seven Caucasians, two Asians and one multiracial person. Each participant got two doses of either the Pfizer-BioNTech BNT162b2 vaccine (n=8) or the Moderna mRNA-1273 vaccine (n=2). Post-COVID blood samples were collected from convalescent patients a median of roughly 100 days after diagnosis, with a range of roughly 30 to 161 days. Post-vaccine blood samples were taken a median of 72 days after the second vaccine dose, with a range of roughly 14 to 241 days. Overlapping spike peptide pools from SARS-CoV-2 and from the common cold coronaviruses HCoV-NL63, HCoV-OC43 and HCoV-229E were used as culture stimuli. Control cultures received a CEFX viral epitope pool as the positive control, an HIV-1 Nef peptide pool as the negative control, or no peptide. The spike-specific CD4+ TCR repertoire was compared before and after mRNA vaccination in over 9 COVID-19 convalescent patients and several infection-naive healthy vaccine recipients.

Sequences MNHEY (CDR1) and SMNVEV (CDR2) are obtained from the germline V gene (reference sequence). The CDR3 numbers 16 residues from cysteine through phenylalanine. Just CDR3 DNA is preserved here, 48 bases in frame from base 1. Deletion took 1 base off V and 0 bases off J, with a span of 12 bases between the germline ends. What this sample's treatment or condition label stands for: roughly 10-day PBMC culture with coronavirus spike peptide pools or control peptides (ViraFEST assay). The study used the ViraFEST assay, which expanded antigen-specific T cells with peptide pools and then identified expanded clonotypes by TCR sequencing. Positive SARS-CoV-2 PCR tests in the convalescent patients dated from March to December 2020, before Alpha, Beta and Delta variants emerged in the United States. Each well held around 1.9 million PBMCs cultured with about 9.8 ug/ml peptide pools in IMDM containing approximately 5% human AB serum and 10 IU/ml IL-2. On days 3 and 7, half of the culture medium was replaced with fresh IL-2-containing medium. CD4+ T cells were isolated after around 11 days of culture through negative selection using the EasySep CD4+ T cell isolation kit. Ficoll-Paque Plus gradient centrifugation was used to isolate PBMCs from whole blood, and the isolated PBMCs were then either used fresh or cryopreserved at -140C. Culture conditions were generally each tested in triplicate wells.

Overall study outcomes, separate from this receptor: The median count of SARS-CoV-2-reactive clonotypes went up from 20 to 25 after infection to 30 to 40 after vaccination, although the change was not significant. Of the vaccine-specific clones found in convalescent patients, nearly all (304 of 307) were mono-reactive for SARS-CoV-2 spike instead of being cross-reactive with common cold coronaviruses. In convalescent patients, a median approximately 86% of post-vaccine SARS-CoV-2-reactive clones were detected only after vaccination, suggesting vaccine-specific priming. The number of convalescent patients in the study was relatively small, and the study did not examine early timepoints following natural infection.

The rearrangement joined TRBV27 to TRBJ1-2; the D gene lacks a confident call. Sequenced material: CD4+ T cells from blood, cultured in vitro, taken after SARS-CoV-2 vaccination. This TCR derives from a human donor who had recovered from COVID-19. The CDR3: CASSLYSERPNYGYTF. The DNA sequence is given as TGTGCCAGCAGTTTATATTCGGAACGACCTAACTATGGCTACACCTTC.